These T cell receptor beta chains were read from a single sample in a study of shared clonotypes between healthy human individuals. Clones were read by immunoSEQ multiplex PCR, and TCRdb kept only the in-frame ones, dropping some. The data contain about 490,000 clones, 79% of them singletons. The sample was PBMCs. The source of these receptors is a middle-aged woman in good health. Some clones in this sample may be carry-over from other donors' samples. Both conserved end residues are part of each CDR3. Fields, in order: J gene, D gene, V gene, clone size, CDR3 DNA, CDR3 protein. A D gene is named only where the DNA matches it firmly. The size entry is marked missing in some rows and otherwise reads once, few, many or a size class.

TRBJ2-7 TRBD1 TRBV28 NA TGTGCCAGCAGTCTCCGGGACAGGGCGAACTACGAGCAGTACTTC CASSLRDRANYEQYF
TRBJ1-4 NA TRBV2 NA TGTGCCAGCGGGCGGTCTCCTAATGAAAAACTGTTTTTT CASGRSPNEKLFF
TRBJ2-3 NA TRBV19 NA TGTGCCAGTAGAACCGTGGATACGCAGTATTTT CASRTVDTQYF
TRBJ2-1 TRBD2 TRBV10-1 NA TGCGCCAGCAGTGAGACGCAGCGGGAATGTGAGCAGTTCTTC CASSETQRECEQFF
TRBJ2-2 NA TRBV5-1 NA TGCGCCAGCAGCTTGGAGAGTCCGAACACCGGGGAGCTGTTTTTT CASSLESPNTGELFF
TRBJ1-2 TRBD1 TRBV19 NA TGTGCCAGTAGTAGACAGGGGGCGAGAGATGGCTACACCTTC CASSRQGARDGYTF
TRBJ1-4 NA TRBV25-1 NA TGTGCCAGCAGCGACCCCGACCGTTATGAAAAACTGTTTTTT CASSDPDRYEKLFF
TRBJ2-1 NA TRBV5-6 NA TGTGCCAGCAGCTTGGTTTCCGCAGAGGGACACAATGAGCAGTTCTTC CASSLVSAEGHNEQFF
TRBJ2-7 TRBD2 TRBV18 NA TGTGCCAGCTCACCACGCTCAGCGGGAGAAGCCGAGCAGTACTTC CASSPRSAGEAEQYF
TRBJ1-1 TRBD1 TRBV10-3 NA TGTGCCATCAGGGACGGACAGGGGCCGTTCACTGAAGCTTTCTTT CAIRDGQGPFTEAFF
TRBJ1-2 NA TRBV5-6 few TGTGCCAGCCGGGAGGGCAACTATGGCTACACCTTC CASREGNYGYTF
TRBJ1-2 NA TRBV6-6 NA TGTGCCAGCAGTCGTAGCCGGGAAGCTAACTATGGCTACACCTTC CASSRSREANYGYTF
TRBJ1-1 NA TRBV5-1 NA TGCGCCAGCAGTCCGGGGCGGGCGGTTACTGAAGCTTTCTTT CASSPGRAVTEAFF
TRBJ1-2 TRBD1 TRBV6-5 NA TGTGCCAGCAGGGGACAGACGTACTATGGCTACACCTTC CASRGQTYYGYTF
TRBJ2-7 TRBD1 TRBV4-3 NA TGCGCCAGCAGCCGGAGCAGGGGGACCTACGAGCAGTACTTC CASSRSRGTYEQYF
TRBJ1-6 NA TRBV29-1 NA TGCAGCGTTGGCTGGGGTTCCAATTCACCCCTCCACTTT CSVGWGSNSPLHF
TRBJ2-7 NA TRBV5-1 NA TGCGCCAGCAGCTTCGGGACCGCGGACCTACGCGAGCAGTACTTC CASSFGTADLREQYF